The 10 T cell receptor beta chains below all came from one sample that was sequenced in a study of tumour-infiltrating T cells in Burkitt lymphoma. Generated by immunoSEQ multiplex PCR, the TCRdb table keeps only in-frame clones and is missing some. The profile shows some 270 clones, under 15% of them singletons. Sequencing input: tumor tissue. The receptors here all came from a human donor with Burkitt lymphoma.

This rearrangement joins TRBV4-3 to TRBJ1-2, with TRBD1 matching 8 bases. Germline CDR1 reads LGHNA; CDR2 reads YSLEER. The V gene end was trimmed by 3 bases and the J gene end by 4 bases; junction bases not matched to a gene: 7. The CDR3 length is 15 residues. This CDR3 is CASSHPDRAPYGYTF. DNA for the CDR3: TGCGCCAGCAGCCACCCGGACAGGGCTCCCTATGGCTACACCTTC.

The genes are TRBV5-4 and TRBJ2-5, with 7 bases that match TRBD1. J lost 1 base, V lost 0 bases, and 3 bases had no gene match. CDR1 is SGHNT, CDR2 YYREEE, per germline (reference sequence). The CDR3 is 15 residues long. The CDR3 nucleotides are TGTGCCAGCAGCTTGGCGCACAGGGGCCAAGAGACCCAGTACTTC. Residues: CASSLAHRGQETQYF.

This clone was seen a few times. The V gene is TRBV7-8, the J gene TRBJ2-2, with a weak D call TRBD2 (5 bases). This CDR3 contains 14 residues. Per germline, CDR1 SGHVS and CDR2 FQNEAQ. Deletions cut 5 bases from V and 0 bases from J, with 7 bases between. The CDR3 loop reads CASSSGPNTGELFF. In nucleotides, the CDR3 is TGTGCCAGCAGCAGCGGACCGAACACCGGGGAGCTGTTTTTT.

The CDR3 sequence is CASSQDRSYEQYF. CDR3 coding DNA: TGCGCCAGCAGCCAAGATCGCTCCTACGAGCAGTACTTC. V gene TRBV4-3 combines with J gene TRBJ2-7; D ambiguous. This CDR3 is 13 amino acids long. The germline V gene has CDR1 LGHNA and CDR2 YSLEER. V shed 0 bases and J shed 0 bases, with 3 bases lying between them.

The J gene is TRBJ1-4, the V gene TRBV5-1; a weak D match, TRBD1 (5 bases). V was trimmed by 5 bases and J by 3 bases, leaving 14 bases between them. The CDR3 has 15 amino acids. Germline V gene data show CDR1 as SGHRS and CDR2 as YFSETQ. As DNA, the CDR3 is TGCGCCAGCAGGGCTTCAGGGAAGGCTAATGAAAAACTGTTTTTT. It is translated as CASRASGKANEKLFF.

The rearrangement joins TRBV29-1 to TRBJ2-5; possibly TRBD2 for D (7 bases). The J call may be in error: the DNA end matches TRBJ2-7 better. The CDR3 length is 12 residues. Per the germline V gene, CDR1 is SQVTM and CDR2 is ANQGSEA. CDR3 sequence (DNA): TGCAGCGTGGAGGGGGGGGGCTACGAGCAGTACTTC. It is translated as CSVEGGGYEQYF.

The gene calls are TRBV5-1 and TRBJ1-5, with D perhaps TRBD1 (6 bases). CDR1 SGHRS and CDR2 YFSETQ come from the germline V gene. This CDR3 contains 13 residues. V lost 0 bases to trimming and J lost 7 bases, with 8 bases between them. The chain's CDR3 is CASSLAGDQPQHF. Written as DNA, the CDR3 is TGCGCCAGCAGCTTGGCAGGGGACCAGCCCCAGCATTTT.

A few counts support this clone. This sequence joins TRBV7-2 and TRBJ1-5, with D possibly TRBD1 on 6 matching bases. Trimming took off 5 bases at V and 0 bases at J, with 14 bases between the two ends. Germline V gene lookup returns CDR1 SGHTA and CDR2 FQGNSA. This CDR3 is 16 amino acids long. The CDR3 reads CASSPRGGISNQPQHF. Here the CDR3 DNA reads TGTGCCAGCAGCCCAAGGGGGGGGATTAGCAATCAGCCCCAGCATTTT.

The chain carries TRBV6-5 and TRBJ2-7; D is tentatively TRBD1 or TRBD2 (5 bases each). This CDR3 has 15 amino acids. Trimming removed 2 bases from V and 2 bases from J, with 13 bases in between. The V gene's germline CDR1 is MNHEY and CDR2 SVGAGI. This chain's CDR3 is CASSYGGLKPYEQYF. Here the CDR3 DNA reads TGTGCCAGCAGTTACGGGGGATTAAAACCCTACGAGCAGTACTTC.

The J gene is TRBJ2-6, the V gene TRBV7-2, with a possible D match to TRBD2 (6 bases). The length of the CDR3 is 14 residues. Trimming pared 5 bases from V and 3 bases from J, leaving 8 bases between. In germline, CDR1 is SGHTA, CDR2 FQGNSA. CDR3 DNA: TGTGCCAGCAGCGTGGGGGGTGGGGCCAACGTCCTGACTTTC. This encodes CASSVGGGANVLTF.